A selection of T cell receptor beta chains follows, all from one sample in a study of long-term antiretroviral therapy in people with HIV. Sequenced by immunoSEQ multiplex PCR; TCRdb stores in-frame clones only, minus some. The data hold approximately 36,000 clones, with roughly 80% observed a single time. Sequencing used unsorted PBMCs, obtained 0.6 years after starting antiretroviral therapy. These receptors were collected from a man younger than 35 with HIV. The CDR3 runs from the conserved cysteine through the conserved F or W. The D gene is left open where the match is weak. A row's size may be missing; if present it is once, few, many or a size class.

j_call,d_call,clone_size,v_call,cdr3_nt,cdr3_aa
TRBJ2-1,.,medium-sized,TRBV19,TGTGCCAGTAGTAAAGTCCAGGGCCCCTACAATGAGCAGTTCTTC,CASSKVQGPYNEQFF
TRBJ2-5,TRBD1,.,TRBV6-5,TGTGCCAGCAGTCCTTTTCTCGGGACAGGAGAGACCCAGTACTTC,CASSPFLGTGETQYF
TRBJ1-5,.,.,TRBV5-4,TGTGCCAGCAGCTTGGCTGGCGTAAATCAGCCCCAGCATTTT,CASSLAGVNQPQHF
TRBJ2-7,TRBD2,.,TRBV12-5,TGTGCTAGTTCGCGGGGGGTTAACTACGAGCAGTACTTC,CASSRGVNYEQYF
TRBJ1-2,.,few,TRBV2,TGTGCCAGCAGGCTCAGGGATGGCTACACCTTC,CASRLRDGYTF
TRBJ1-5,TRBD1,.,TRBV19,TGTGCCAGTAGCGTCGGCCTCAGGGGGAATCAGCCCCAGCATTTT,CASSVGLRGNQPQHF
TRBJ1-2,TRBD1,.,TRBV6-5,TGTGCCAGCAGTACAAACAGGGGGCTCTATGGCTACACCTTC,CASSTNRGLYGYTF
TRBJ2-5,.,.,TRBV19,TGTGCCAGTAGTGATCCCCCGGGGCAGGGTGAGACCCAGTACTTC,CASSDPPGQGETQYF
TRBJ1-5,.,few,TRBV19,TGTGCCAGTACCATGGAGACAGCAAATCAGCCCCAGCATTTT,CASTMETANQPQHF
TRBJ2-3,TRBD2,.,TRBV7-2,TGTGCCAGCAGCTCCCTAGCGGGAGTCGTCGGGGATACGCAGTATTTT,CASSSLAGVVGDTQYF
TRBJ2-1,.,once,TRBV18,TGTGCCAGCTCCCCACTGGGGGGTACCGACAATGAGCAGTTCTTC,CASSPLGGTDNEQFF
TRBJ2-1,TRBD2,.,TRBV7-6,TGTGCCAGCAGCGAAGGACTAGCGGGTGGGGAGCAGTTCTTC,CASSEGLAGGEQFF
TRBJ2-2,TRBD2,.,TRBV14,TGTGCCAGCGCTGGTAGCGGGAGTGGGACCGGGGAGCTGTTTTTT,CASAGSGSGTGELFF
TRBJ2-5,TRBD1,once,TRBV4-3,TGCGCCAGCAGACAGCCGCCGGGACAGCCGCAAGAGACCCAGTACTTC,CASRQPPGQPQETQYF
TRBJ2-2,TRBD1,few,TRBV7-2,TGTGCCAGCAGCTCCTGGACAGGAATTACCGGGGAGCTGTTTTTT,CASSSWTGITGELFF
TRBJ1-2,.,few,TRBV29-1,TGCAGCGTCCTCACCCCCTCTGGGAGGTTCGGCTACACCTTC,CSVLTPSGRFGYTF
TRBJ1-5,.,.,TRBV27,TGTGCCAGCAGTCAGGGCGTTGGGCAGCCCCAGCATTTT,CASSQGVGQPQHF
TRBJ2-7,TRBD1,.,TRBV28,TGTGCCAGCCACTACAGGGGCCGCTACGAGCAGTACTTC,CASHYRGRYEQYF
TRBJ2-5,.,.,TRBV6-5,TGTGCCAGCAGTTACTCGACAATCCAAGAGACCCAGTACTTC,CASSYSTIQETQYF
TRBJ2-7,TRBD2,.,TRBV10-3,TGTGCCATCAGTGAAAACCCGGGACTAGCGACGACCGGGCCCTACGAGCAGTACTTC,CAISENPGLATTGPYEQYF
TRBJ2-1,TRBD2,.,TRBV5-1,TGCGCCAGCAGCGGAGGACCGGGACTAGCCTTCAATGAGCAGTTCTTC,CASSGGPGLAFNEQFF
TRBJ2-5,.,.,TRBV11-2,TGTGCCAGCAGCCTCGGGACCATAAGCGGATCCCAGTACTTC,CASSLGTISGSQYF
TRBJ2-5,TRBD2,.,TRBV29-1,TGCAGCGTTGAAGATCCATGGACTAGCGGGATCCAAGAGACCCAGTACTTC,CSVEDPWTSGIQETQYF
TRBJ2-7,.,few,TRBV5-8,TGTGCCAGCAGTCAAACAGGAAGCTCCTACGAGCAGTACTTC,CASSQTGSSYEQYF
TRBJ1-5,TRBD1,.,TRBV7-9,TGTGCCAGCAGCCTATACAGGGGCTCCAGCAATCAGCCCCAGCATTTT,CASSLYRGSSNQPQHF
TRBJ2-6,TRBD1,.,TRBV15,TGTGCCACCAGCAGGGACAGGGGATCGATGGCTGGGGCCAACGTCCTGACTTTC,CATSRDRGSMAGANVLTF
TRBJ2-7,.,.,TRBV21-1,TGTGCCAGCAGACGGGGTTTGTCCTACGAGCAGTACTTC,CASRRGLSYEQYF
TRBJ1-5,TRBD1,.,TRBV28,TGTGCCAGCAACACCAAAGGACAGGGGAGTTATCAGCCCCAGCATTTT,CASNTKGQGSYQPQHF
TRBJ2-3,.,.,TRBV28,TGTGCCAGCAGTTCCCCTGGGCGGGCAGGCACAGATACGCAGTATTTT,CASSSPGRAGTDTQYF
TRBJ1-3,.,.,TRBV5-5,TGTGCCAGCAGCTTTGATAGGGGGAACACCATATATTTT,CASSFDRGNTIYF
TRBJ2-7,.,.,TRBV19,TGTGCCAGTAGTATAAGGGGAATACAGGACGCTGGATCCTACGAGCAGTACTTC,CASSIRGIQDAGSYEQYF
TRBJ2-1,TRBD2,.,TRBV7-8,TGTGCCAGCAGTTACTTACTTATCGGGAGGGATGTGAATGAGCAGTTCTTC,CASSYLLIGRDVNEQFF
TRBJ2-3,.,few,TRBV19,TGTGCCAGTAGTATAGTCGGAAGCACAGATACGCAGTATTTT,CASSIVGSTDTQYF
TRBJ1-2,TRBD1,once,TRBV25-1,TGTGCCAGCAGTGGCAGGGGGGGAAAGACAGGGGGGTTCAATGGCTACACCTTC,CASSGRGGKTGGFNGYTF
TRBJ1-4,.,.,TRBV7-9,TGTGCCAGCAGCTTAGCGGGAAATGAAAAACTGTTTTTT,CASSLAGNEKLFF
TRBJ2-7,.,.,TRBV28,TGTGCCAGCAGTTTCGAACCTTACGAGCAGTACTTC,CASSFEPYEQYF
TRBJ1-1,TRBD1,.,TRBV6-5,TGTGCCAGCAGTCATACAGGGGGCACTGAAGCTTTCTTT,CASSHTGGTEAFF
TRBJ2-7,.,.,TRBV7-6,TGTGCCAGCAGCTTAGCTGGCAGTTACGAGCAGTACTTC,CASSLAGSYEQYF
TRBJ1-1,.,.,TRBV7-9,TGTGCCAGCAGCGTACTTCAGGGGAGTGAAGCTTTCTTT,CASSVLQGSEAFF
TRBJ2-7,TRBD2,once,TRBV19,TGTGCCAGTAGTATAACGGGGGGTATCTACGAGCAGTACTTC,CASSITGGIYEQYF
TRBJ2-7,.,.,TRBV11-2,TGTGCCAGCAGCTTAGATCTTACAAGGGCCTACGAGCAGTACTTC,CASSLDLTRAYEQYF
TRBJ1-3,TRBD1,.,TRBV7-2,TGTGCCAGCAGCCAGACAGGGCTTGGCTCTGGAAACACCATATATTTT,CASSQTGLGSGNTIYF